The next 32 T cell receptor beta chains were all read from a single sample in a study of blood T cell repertoires in COVID-19. Here immunoSEQ multiplex PCR was the method, and the copy in TCRdb shows in-frame clones only, minus some. The table lists hundreds of thousands of clones, 80% to 90% of them singletons. Source material: PBMCs or T cells enriched from blood (not recorded which). These receptors were obtained from a woman in her forties with acute COVID-19.

The chain joins TRBV19 to TRBJ1-5; possible D gene TRBD1, 5 bases. Germline V gives CDR1 LNHDA, CDR2 SQIVND (reference sequence). V gave up 5 bases and J gave up 0 bases, with 11 bases separating them. CDR3 length: 15 residues. The CDR3 is CASSGAVYSNQPQHF. CDR3 nucleotide sequence: TGTGCCAGTAGTGGGGCAGTCTATAGCAATCAGCCCCAGCATTTT.

This clone was seen at least ten times. CDR3 in amino acids: CASSLLTGTEAFF. The DNA for the CDR3 is TGCGCCAGCAGCCTCCTGACAGGTACTGAAGCTTTCTTT. The V gene is TRBV4-1, the J gene TRBJ1-1; a weak D match, TRBD1 (6 bases). V lost 4 bases, J lost 5 bases, and 11 bases lay in between. This CDR3 contains 13 residues. Germline CDR1 reads MGHRA; CDR2 reads YSYEKL.

V and J are TRBV21-1 and TRBJ1-5; TRBD1 was called by the table and not checked on the DNA. TRBV21-1 is annotated as a pseudogene. CDR3 length: 14 residues. DNA for the CDR3: TGTGCCAGCAGCTCACAGGGTAGCAATCAGCCCCAGCATTTT. Residues: CASSSQGSNQPQHF.

This chain uses TRBV27 with TRBJ2-1, with 7 bases aligning to TRBD1. Unmatched junction bases numbered 8, after V lost 3 bases and J lost 6 bases. CDR3 length: 15 residues. CDR1 is MNHEY and CDR2 is SMNVEV in the germline V gene (reference sequence). CDR3: CASSLTGLGRNEQFF. CDR3 bases: TGTGCCAGCAGTTTGACAGGGTTGGGTCGCAATGAGCAGTTCTTC.

The chain combines TRBV28 with TRBJ1-1; D ambiguous. Trimming took off 8 bases at V and 1 base at J, with 8 bases between the two ends. The CDR3 runs to 12 residues. Germline assignment: CDR1 MDHEN and CDR2 SYDVKM. The CDR3 region has the DNA TGTGCCAGCGTATTCAGGAACACTGAAGCTTTCTTT. Translating gives CASVFRNTEAFF.

This clone came up once. The chain couples TRBV6-2 or TRBV6-3 to TRBJ1-1; D gene uncertain. This CDR3 region has 14 residues. Trimming stripped 2 bases from V and 1 base from J, with 8 bases between. Germline V gives CDR1 MNHEY, CDR2 SVGEGT. For the CDR3, the DNA is TGTGCCAGCAGTTACCGGGGTTGGAACACTGAAGCTTTCTTT. The encoded protein is CASSYRGWNTEAFF.

The chain couples TRBV12-3 or TRBV12-4 to TRBJ1-6; D gene ambiguous. The CDR3 has 12 amino acids. The V end was cut by 6 bases, the J end by 13 bases, with 13 bases between. The CDR3 spells CASRTDISPLHF. For the CDR3, the DNA is TGTGCCAGCAGAACCGACATTTCCCCCCTCCACTTT.

The count of this clone is one. The genes are TRBV11-1 and TRBJ2-1, with 9 bases matching TRBD1. The CDR3 has 13 amino acids. Germline V gene sequence: CDR1 SGHAT, CDR2 FQDESV (reference sequence). With 5 bases clipped from V and 10 bases from J, the junction kept 6 bases outside the gene matches. The CDR3 nucleotides read TGTGCCAGCAGCCACAGGGGGCTTATAGAGCAGTTCTTC. Encoded protein: CASSHRGLIEQFF.

The chain has TRBV5-6 and TRBJ1-6; 9 bases align to TRBD1. V trimming: 1 base; J trimming: 6 bases; junction bases outside the gene matches: 5. Per the germline V gene, CDR1 is SGHDT and CDR2 is YYEEEE. This CDR3 comprises 16 residues. The CDR3 loop reads CASSLSRTGVNSPLHF. As DNA, the CDR3 is TGTGCCAGCAGCTTGTCTAGGACAGGGGTTAATTCACCCCTCCACTTT.

J is TRBJ2-1 and V is TRBV9, with D tentatively TRBD2 (5 bases). The germline V gene has CDR1 SGDLS and CDR2 YYNGEE. V gave up 2 bases and J gave up 6 bases, with 18 bases separating them. The CDR3 is 16 residues long. The chain's CDR3 is CASSVDLRAAGNEQFF. The DNA of the CDR3 is TGTGCCAGCAGCGTGGACTTGCGGGCAGCCGGCAATGAGCAGTTCTTC.

This clone has more than one count but fewer than ten. In nucleotides, the CDR3 is TGTGCCAGCAGCCAGACTAGCTTGATAGTATACACCGGGGAGCTGTTTTTT. It yields the protein CASSQTSLIVYTGELFF. The rearrangement joins TRBV11-2 to TRBJ2-2, with 7 bases aligning to TRBD2. This CDR3 is 17 amino acids long. CDR1 is SGHAT, CDR2 FQNNGV, per germline. Trimming took 5 bases from V and 3 from J; bases not matched to a gene: 12.

This clone was detected only a few times. J is TRBJ2-3 and V is TRBV5-1; 10 bases fit TRBD2. CDR1 SGHRS and CDR2 YFSETQ come from the germline V gene. The CDR3 extends over 16 amino acids. Trimming took 4 bases from V and 2 from J; bases not matched to a gene: 7. The CDR3 reads CASSRSLAGATDTQYF. CDR3 coding DNA: TGCGCCAGCAGCCGATCCCTAGCGGGGGCCACAGATACGCAGTATTTT.

This clone was picked up a small number of times. The rearrangement uses TRBV19 and TRBJ2-1; 7 bases agree with TRBD1. Germline loops: CDR1 LNHDA, CDR2 SQIVND (reference sequence). This CDR3 spans 13 amino acids. Losses at the gene ends were 5 bases for V and 6 bases for J; bases not matched to a gene: 4. CDR3 sequence (DNA): TGTGCCAGTAGTGGACAGGACTCCAATGAGCAGTTCTTC. This gives the protein CASSGQDSNEQFF.

The CDR3 DNA follows: TGTGCCACCAGTGATCAGGACAGGCCGCGGGGCTACACCTTC. Its protein is CATSDQDRPRGYTF. V gene TRBV24-1 combines with J gene TRBJ1-2, with 7 bases that match TRBD1. With V trimmed by 3 bases and J by 8 bases, 8 bases remained unmatched. This CDR3 region has 14 residues. The germline V gene has CDR1 KGHDR and CDR2 SFDVKD.

The chain links TRBV5-5 to TRBJ2-3; D unclear. This CDR3 region has 15 residues. Germline V CDR1 and CDR2: SGHKS, YYEKEE (reference sequence). V was cut by 1 base and J by 2 bases, with 11 bases left in between. The CDR3 region is CASSLTSVLTDTQYF. As DNA, the CDR3 is TGTGCCAGCAGCTTGACCAGCGTCCTCACAGATACGCAGTATTTT.

The chain employs TRBV7-9 and TRBJ2-3; weak D call: TRBD2 (5 bases). The CDR3 length is 15 residues. Germline V lookup: CDR1 SEHNR, CDR2 FQNEAQ (reference sequence). Trimming cost V 5 bases and J 2 bases, with 14 bases left between them. CDR3 region: CASSDWERYTDTQYF. DNA of the CDR3: TGTGCCAGCAGCGACTGGGAGAGATACACAGATACGCAGTATTTT.

The chain recombines TRBV2 with TRBJ1-3, with D uncertain. Trimming cost V 1 base and J 4 bases, with 14 bases left between them. Germline CDR1 reads SNHLY; CDR2 reads FYNNEI. The CDR3 contains 16 residues. This CDR3 reads CASSEVLSLRGNTIYF. The CDR3 DNA reads TGTGCCAGCAGTGAAGTGCTTAGTCTTAGAGGAAACACCATATATTTT. The full variable domain, rest sourced from reference TRBV2 and TRBJ1-3, is EPEVTQTPSHQVTQMGQEVILRCVPISNHLYFYWYRQILGQKVEFLVSFYNNEISEKSEIFDDQFSVERPDGSNFTLKIRSTKLEDSAMYFCASSEVLSLRGNTIYFGEGSWLTVV.

This chain joins TRBV7-7 and TRBJ2-2, with D possibly TRBD2 on 5 matching bases. In germline, CDR1 is SSHAT, CDR2 FNYEAQ (reference sequence). This CDR3 comprises 12 residues. Between the trimmed V and J ends, which lost 6 bases and 4 bases, there was a span of 6 bases. The CDR3 loop is CASSTSTGELFF. The CDR3 DNA reads as TGTGCCAGCAGTACTAGCACCGGGGAGCTGTTTTTT.

This clone came up a few times. The chain links TRBV28 to TRBJ1-3, with D possibly matching TRBD1 (5 bases). The CDR3 spans 16 residues. V gave up 2 bases and J gave up 0 bases, with 11 bases separating them. Germline V CDR1 and CDR2: MDHEN, SYDVKM. The CDR3 DNA follows: TGTGCCAGCAGTTTACACAGGCGGGGCTCTGGAAACACCATATATTTT. Translated: CASSLHRRGSGNTIYF.

This chain uses TRBV4-1 with TRBJ1-4; the D is unclear. The CDR3 runs to 16 residues. Germline V gene data show CDR1 as MGHRA and CDR2 as YSYEKL. Trimming removed 0 bases at V and 7 bases at J, with 15 bases between. CDR3 amino acids: CASSQEVQTMSEKLFF. CDR3 sequence (DNA): TGCGCCAGCAGCCAAGAAGTTCAGACAATGAGTGAAAAACTGTTTTTT.

The V and J genes are TRBV27 and TRBJ1-2; weak D call: TRBD1 (6 bases). Germline V lookup: CDR1 MNHEY, CDR2 SMNVEV (reference sequence). Trimming pared 6 bases from V and 6 bases from J, leaving 23 bases between. The CDR3 extends over 16 amino acids. The CDR3 loop is CASSLIQGGKRDGYTF. DNA of the CDR3: TGTGCCAGCAGCCTAATACAGGGTGGGAAGAGGGATGGCTACACCTTC.

This clone was seen once. V and J are TRBV28 and TRBJ1-4, with 8 bases fitting TRBD1. This CDR3 region has 14 residues. The junction had 7 bases not matched to a gene; V was cut back by 6 bases and J by 7 bases. Germline V gene lookup returns CDR1 MDHEN and CDR2 SYDVKM. CDR3 sequence: CASSRQGSVEKLFF. The CDR3 DNA reads TGTGCCAGCAGCCGACAGGGGTCGGTTGAAAAACTGTTTTTT.

The chain combines TRBV5-6 with TRBJ2-1; D possibly corresponds to TRBD1 (5 bases). The CDR3 has 14 residues. CDR1 SGHDT and CDR2 YYEEEE come from the germline V gene. Trimming cost V 0 bases and J 8 bases, with 12 bases left between them. The chain's CDR3 is CASSLGQGRDEQFF. DNA for the CDR3: TGTGCCAGCAGCTTGGGCCAGGGTAGAGATGAGCAGTTCTTC.

CDR3 sequence (DNA): TGTGCCAGCAGCCACGGGACACTCAAAAACATTCAGTACTTC. Translation gives CASSHGTLKNIQYF. This chain uses TRBV3-1 (or the pseudogene TRBV3-2) with TRBJ2-4; possibly TRBD1 for D (6 bases). In germline, CDR1 is LGHDT, CDR2 YNNKEL (reference sequence). The CDR3 is made up of 14 amino acids. The ends were cut back, 3 bases at V and 3 bases at J, with 9 bases in the middle.

This clone was detected once. The chain carries TRBV5-1 and TRBJ1-3; a possible D gene is TRBD1 (6 bases). CDR3 length: 18 residues. CDR1 and CDR2 (germline): SGHRS, YFSETQ. Trimming took 4 bases from V and 4 from J, leaving 24 bases between them. The CDR3 DNA is TGCGCCAGCAGCGGGACACTCGGGTCGCGGGGGGAGGGAAACACCATATATTTT. Translating gives CASSGTLGSRGEGNTIYF.

The chain is built from TRBV30 and TRBJ1-5; weak D call: TRBD1 (6 bases). Germline V gene data show CDR1 as GTSNPN and CDR2 as SVGIG (reference sequence). The V and J ends lost 0 bases and 10 bases respectively, with 22 bases between them. The CDR3 runs 16 residues. For the CDR3, the DNA is TGTGCCTGGAGTGTACTGTGGAACAGGGTCGGATGTCCCCAGCATTTT. It is translated as CAWSVLWNRVGCPQHF. Combining the CDR3 with reference TRBV30 and TRBJ1-5 gives the whole variable domain SQTIHQWPATLVQPVGSPLSLECTVEGTSNPNLYWYRQAAGRGLQLLFYSVGIGQISSEVPQNLSASRPQDRQFILSSKKLLLSDSGFYLCAWSVLWNRVGCPQHFGDGTRLSIL.

V gene TRBV10-3 combines with J gene TRBJ2-1; 7 positions match TRBD1. The V gene end was trimmed by 0 bases and the J gene end by 14 bases; junction bases not matched to a gene: 7. Germline V gives CDR1 ENHRY, CDR2 SYGVKD. CDR3 size: 13 residues. For the CDR3, the DNA is TGTGCCATCAGTGAGTCGGCAGGGGGTTCTGAGTTCTTC. This codes for CAISESAGGSEFF.

The gene calls are TRBV2 and TRBJ1-5; a possible D gene is TRBD1 (5 bases). V lost 6 bases and J 2 bases, leaving 11 bases between the germline ends. The CDR3 sequence is 14 residues long. Germline V CDR1 and CDR2: SNHLY, FYNNEI. The CDR3 here is CASRRTGGNQPQHF. The CDR3 DNA follows: TGTGCCAGCAGGAGAACAGGAGGCAATCAGCCCCAGCATTTT.

The chain combines TRBV7-2 with TRBJ2-3; 11 positions match TRBD2. The CDR3 contains 14 residues. J was trimmed by 15 bases and V by 5 bases; bases with no gene match: 13. Per germline, CDR1 SGHTA and CDR2 FQGNSA. This CDR3 is CASSKGTSGLQPYF. In DNA form, the CDR3 reads TGTGCCAGCAGCAAAGGGACTAGCGGCCTCCAGCCCTATTTT.

V gene TRBV15 combines with J gene TRBJ2-3, with TRBD2 matching 8 bases. The germline V gene has CDR1 LNHNV and CDR2 YYDKDF (reference sequence). J gave up 6 bases and V 2 bases, and 4 bases lay outside the gene matches. The length of the CDR3 is 14 residues. The CDR3 nucleotides are TGTGCCACCAGCAGAAGCGGGAGTTTTGATACGCAGTATTTT. Amino acid sequence: CATSRSGSFDTQYF.

V is TRBV7-3 and J is TRBJ2-1, with 7 bases fitting TRBD2. This CDR3 region has 14 residues. Germline lookup yields CDR1 SGHTA and CDR2 FQGTGA. J gave up 10 bases and V 2 bases, and 8 bases lay outside the gene matches. In nucleotides, the CDR3 is TGTGCCAGCAGCTTAGAACCTAGCGGAAGGGAGCAGTTCTTC. Its translation is CASSLEPSGREQFF.

V usage is TRBV4-3 and J usage is TRBJ2-7, with a tentative D call TRBD1 (5 bases). Germline assignment: CDR1 LGHNA and CDR2 YSLEER. Between the trimmed V and J ends, which lost 0 bases and 1 base, there was a span of 7 bases. This CDR3 is built from 14 residues. The CDR3 sequence is CASSQDQGSYEQYF. CDR3 bases: TGCGCCAGCAGCCAAGATCAGGGATCCTACGAGCAGTACTTC.